This T cell receptor beta chain is drawn from a study of blood T cells in healthy people across ages. Study findings and constraints: Calculation of diversity from one million T cells yielded estimates considered to be underestimates.

As concerns this clonotype: Its antigen is currently unknown.

Donors gave roughly 10 milliliters of peripheral blood apiece. The second PCR ran about 7 to 12 cycles with a sample-barcoded 5' primer and J-beta primers. One entry per CDR3 protein results from TCRdb running MiXCR on the 5' RACE reads. The sample holds fewer than 900,000 distinct CDR3 sequences, roughly 35% seen once. Material: blood. The clonotype comes from a man between 18 and 35 years old in good health.

CDR3 sequence (DNA): TGCGCCAGCAGCACCCAGGGGGGTGACTATGGCTACACCTTC. Protein product: CASSTQGGDYGYTF. This rearrangement joins TRBV5-1 to TRBJ1-2; 7 bases line up with TRBD1. Germline V gives CDR1 SGHRS, CDR2 YFSETQ. With V trimmed by 4 bases and J by 3 bases, 6 bases remained unmatched. The CDR3 sequence is 14 residues long.